These T cell receptor beta chains were read from a single sample in a study of shared clonotypes between healthy human individuals. Assay: immunoSEQ multiplex PCR; the TCRdb copy retains only in-frame clones and omits some. The data show fewer than 550,000 clones, around 79% seen once. Sequencing input: PBMCs. These receptors were collected from a woman between 35 and 50 years old in good health. Some clones in this sample may be carry-over from other donors' samples. Both conserved end residues are part of each CDR3. Each record gives: J gene, D gene, V gene, clone size, CDR3 protein, CDR3 DNA. The D gene is left open where the match is weak. A clone size is listed for some rows: how often the clone was seen (once, few, many), or a class if it is expanded.

TRBJ1-1 | TRBD1 | TRBV6-1 | - | CASSDRDRGQAFF | TGTGCCAGTTCCGACCGGGACAGGGGCCAAGCTTTCTTT
TRBJ2-7 | TRBD1 | TRBV10-1 | - | CASRCRDREFCEQYF | TGCGCCAGCAGATGCCGGGACAGGGAGTTCTGTGAGCAGTACTTC
TRBJ1-5 | - | TRBV28 | - | CASSARGGDHQPQHF | TGTGCCAGCAGTGCCCGCGGGGGGGATCATCAGCCCCAGCATTTT
TRBJ1-6 | - | TRBV2 | few | CASGDSSYNSPLHF | TGTGCCAGCGGAGACAGCTCCTATAATTCACCCCTCCACTTT
TRBJ2-7 | TRBD1 | TRBV7-2 | few | CASSFTGGAGVFVYEQYF | TGTGCCAGCAGCTTCACAGGGGGCGCGGGAGTGTTTGTCTACGAGCAGTACTTC
TRBJ1-1 | TRBD1 | TRBV5-8 | - | CASSHRGTEAFF | TGTGCCAGCAGCCACAGGGGAACTGAAGCTTTCTTT
TRBJ1-3 | - | TRBV5-4 | - | CASSLAGGFSGNTIYF | TGTGCCAGCAGCTTGGCCGGTGGATTCTCTGGAAACACCATATATTTT
TRBJ2-7 | - | TRBV28 | - | CASSFANGYEQYF | TGTGCCAGCAGTTTTGCGAATGGATACGAGCAGTACTTC
TRBJ2-7 | - | TRBV28 | - | CASSSMGELREQYF | TGTGCCAGCAGTTCCATGGGGGAGCTCCGGGAGCAGTACTTC
TRBJ2-1 | TRBD1 | TRBV5-5 | - | CASSVGQGSSYNEQFF | TGTGCCAGCAGCGTGGGACAGGGGAGCTCCTACAATGAGCAGTTCTTC
TRBJ2-3 | TRBD1 | TRBV5-6 | - | CASSPGTGQGSDTQYF | TGTGCCAGCAGCCCTGGTACGGGACAGGGTTCAGATACGCAGTATTTT
TRBJ1-1 | - | TRBV30 | - | CAQGGGSKLEAFF | TGTGCCCAAGGGGGGGGTTCGAAGCTAGAAGCTTTCTTT
TRBJ2-5 | TRBD2 | TRBV10-3 | once | CAISEGASGRAWNRTQYF | TGTGCCATCAGTGAGGGTGCTAGCGGGAGGGCCTGGAATAGGACCCAGTACTTC
TRBJ2-1 | - | TRBV5-6 | - | CASSLPDSLYNEQFF | TGTGCCAGCAGCTTGCCAGACAGCCTTTACAATGAGCAGTTCTTC
TRBJ2-5 | - | TRBV7-2 | few | CASSRKSQETQYF | TGTGCCAGCAGCCGGAAGTCCCAAGAGACCCAGTACTTC
TRBJ1-4 | - | TRBV5-1 | - | CASSPGATNEKLFF | TGCGCCAGCAGCCCGGGCGCAACTAATGAAAAACTGTTTTTT
TRBJ2-3 | TRBD2 | TRBV4-2 | - | CASSQDPPSGSGDTQYF | TGTGCCAGCAGCCAAGATCCCCCTAGCGGGAGTGGGGATACGCAGTATTTT
TRBJ1-2 | - | TRBV7-2 | - | CASSLGVGGYTF | TGTGCCAGCAGCTTGGGAGTGGGTGGCTACACCTTC
TRBJ2-1 | TRBD2 | TRBV5-8 | - | CASSLGGGSYNEQFF | TGTGCCAGCAGCTTGGGGGGGGGCTCCTACAATGAGCAGTTCTTC
TRBJ2-7 | TRBD1 | TRBV4-1 | - | CASSQVKDRGFREQYF | TGCGCCAGCAGCCAAGTTAAGGACAGGGGGTTTCGCGAGCAGTACTTC
TRBJ2-3 | TRBD2 | TRBV4-2 | - | CASSQGVLAGDTDTQYF | TGTGCCAGCAGCCAAGGTGTACTAGCGGGAGACACAGATACGCAGTATTTT
TRBJ2-3 | - | TRBV19 | few | CASTQSPGTDTQYF | TGTGCCAGTACCCAATCCCCCGGCACAGATACGCAGTATTTT
TRBJ2-1 | TRBD2 | TRBV15 | once | CATSRDRAGASYNEQFF | TGTGCCACCAGCAGAGATAGGGCGGGAGCATCTTACAATGAGCAGTTCTTC
TRBJ2-1 | - | TRBV29-1 | once | CSGTQGPEYNEQFF | TGCAGCGGAACGCAAGGGCCTGAATACAATGAGCAGTTCTTC
TRBJ2-5 | - | TRBV30 | once | CAWSATGYSETQYF | TGTGCCTGGAGCGCTACAGGGTATAGCGAGACCCAGTACTTC
TRBJ2-5 | TRBD2 | TRBV5-1 | few | CASSQGGTREETQYF | TGCGCCAGCAGCCAGGGAGGGACCCGCGAAGAGACCCAGTACTTC
TRBJ1-3 | - | TRBV10-2 | - | CASSERISSGDTIYF | TGCGCCAGCAGTGAGCGGATAAGCTCTGGAGACACCATATATTTT
TRBJ2-7 | TRBD2 | TRBV7-2 | - | CASSIGLAGPYEQYF | TGTGCCAGCAGCATCGGACTAGCGGGACCCTACGAGCAGTACTTC
TRBJ2-3 | TRBD2 | TRBV5-1 | - | CASSPTLAGGGDTQYF | TGCGCCAGCAGCCCAACACTAGCGGGAGGTGGAGATACGCAGTATTTT
TRBJ2-2 | - | TRBV5-5 | - | CASSQPSGNPANTGELFF | TGTGCCAGCAGCCAACCGAGCGGAAACCCCGCGAACACCGGGGAGCTGTTTTTT
TRBJ1-1 | - | TRBV5-1 | few | CASRWGTTEAFF | TGCGCCAGCAGGTGGGGGACCACTGAAGCTTTCTTT
TRBJ2-3 | - | TRBV28 | - | CASTPWSGSTDTQYF | TGTGCCAGCACCCCATGGAGCGGGAGCACAGATACGCAGTATTTT
TRBJ2-7 | TRBD1 | TRBV4-2 | - | CASSREGRDRDYEQYF | TGTGCCAGCAGCCGTGAGGGCCGGGACAGAGATTACGAGCAGTACTTC
TRBJ2-7 | TRBD1 | TRBV2 | - | CASRRTGTGPYEQYF | TGTGCCAGTCGAAGGACCGGGACAGGGCCGTACGAGCAGTACTTC
TRBJ1-4 | - | TRBV27 | many | CASRVRGYNEKLFF | TGTGCCAGCAGGGTGAGGGGCTATAATGAAAAACTGTTTTTT
TRBJ2-2 | - | TRBV28 | - | CASSFGSLGSELFF | TGTGCCAGCAGTTTCGGCAGTCTCGGGTCGGAGCTGTTTTTT
TRBJ2-5 | - | TRBV28 | - | CASSLYPQETQYF | TGTGCCAGCAGTTTATACCCCCAAGAGACCCAGTACTTC
TRBJ2-1 | TRBD2 | TRBV2 | - | CASSGLGTSRNEQFF | TGTGCCAGCAGTGGACTCGGGACTAGTCGGAATGAGCAGTTCTTC
TRBJ2-7 | TRBD2 | TRBV5-1 | - | CASSPGGGLSSYEQYF | TGCGCCAGCAGCCCCGGTGGGGGACTAAGCTCCTACGAGCAGTACTTC